This T cell receptor (beta chain) was identified in a study of blood T cell repertoires in COVID-19. Across the study: There were acute and convalescent COVID-19 samples, and they came from the United States, Italy and Spain. T cells, B-cell-depleted T cells, or PBMCs provided the cDNA or gDNA that served as material.

In the authors' workflow: From reference gene primer amplification, estimates of nucleated cell counts were derived. Repertoires were generated with immunoSEQ multiplex PCR, while TCRdb's copy carries only in-frame clones and drops some. That table furnishes V, J and clone size, whereas the DNA furnished D and trimming. The sample includes approximately 250,000 clones, around nine tenths of them seen just once. The CDR3 is 14 residues long. V was shortened by 0 bases and J by 6 bases, with 12 bases between the two germline ends. Germline V lookup: CDR1 SGDLS, CDR2 YYNGEE. The source material was peripheral blood. The sequence derives from a man aged 40-50 years with active or convalescent COVID-19. This chain joins TRBV9 and TRBJ1-2; D perhaps matches TRBD1 (6 bases). The CDR3 DNA reads TGTGCCAGCAGCGTAGTGGGGGCAGGGGATGGCTACACCTTC. The encoded protein is CASSVVGAGDGYTF. The full variable domain, rest sourced from reference TRBV9 and TRBJ1-2, is DSGVTQTPKHLITATGQRVTLRCSPRSGDLSVYWYQQSLDQGLQFLIQYYNGEERAKGNILERFSAQQFPDLHSELNLSSLELGDSALYFCASSVVGAGDGYTFGSGTRLTVV.